Shown below are 26 T cell receptor beta chains from a single sample sequenced in a study of T cell responses to AZD1222 COVID-19 vaccine. Libraries were prepared by immunoSEQ multiplex PCR; TCRdb keeps only in-frame clonotypes and omits some of them. The sample gives about 180,000 clones, over 90% of which show up once; about 1.9% is in the top ten. Sequenced material: peripheral blood, taken 28 days after the second AZD1222 dose. The source of these receptors is an adult who received the AZD1222 COVID-19 vaccine.

This chain links TRBV6-5 with TRBJ1-5; D not certain. Germline CDR1 reads MNHEY; CDR2 reads SVGAGI. The V and J ends lost 6 bases and 0 bases respectively, with 6 bases between them. The CDR3 consists of 13 residues. The CDR3 sequence is CASSQYSNQPQHF. CDR3 nucleotide sequence: TGTGCCAGCAGCCAGTATAGCAATCAGCCCCAGCATTTT.

The rearrangement joins TRBV12-3 or TRBV12-4 to TRBJ1-1, with D unresolved. Trimming cost V 5 bases and J 0 bases, with 7 bases left between them. The CDR3 runs 13 residues. Here the CDR3 reads CASSIQMNTEAFF. The CDR3 region has the DNA TGTGCCAGCAGTATCCAGATGAACACTGAAGCTTTCTTT.

The V call is TRBV28, the J call TRBJ1-4; TRBD1 matches at 9 bases. This CDR3 spans 15 amino acids. V lost 2 bases and J lost 10; bases outside the gene matches: 8. The germline V gene encodes CDR1 MDHEN and CDR2 SYDVKM. CDR3 residues: CASSLGDRDGVKLFF. CDR3 coding DNA: TGTGCCAGCAGTTTAGGGGACAGGGACGGGGTAAAACTGTTTTTT.

The chain combines TRBV28 with TRBJ1-5; D not certain. CDR3 length: 12 amino acids. Germline loops: CDR1 MDHEN, CDR2 SYDVKM. V lost 6 bases to trimming and J lost 6 bases, with 9 bases between them. CDR3 in DNA: TGTGCCAGCAGACCTGGTGGTCAGCCCCAGCATTTT. This codes for CASRPGGQPQHF.

The chain has TRBV7-9 and TRBJ1-2; D ambiguous. Trimming cost V 1 base and J 4 bases, with 4 bases left between them. The CDR3 contains 12 residues. Germline V gives CDR1 SEHNR, CDR2 FQNEAQ (reference sequence). In DNA, the CDR3 is TGTGCCAGCAGCTTAGGCATCTATGGCTACACCTTC. The encoded protein is CASSLGIYGYTF.

The V and J genes are TRBV30 and TRBJ2-2, with 11 bases matching TRBD2. Germline values: CDR1 GTSNPN, CDR2 SVGIG (reference sequence). There are 17 residues in the CDR3. Trimming removed 0 bases from V and 0 bases from J; junction bases left unmatched: 3. The CDR3 region has the DNA TGTGCCTGGAGTGTCGGACTAGCGGGCGCGAACACCGGGGAGCTGTTTTTT. Its translation: CAWSVGLAGANTGELFF.

The V and J genes are TRBV5-1 and TRBJ1-4; 9 bases align to TRBD1. From germline, CDR1 is SGHRS and CDR2 YFSETQ. Germline trimming cut 2 bases from V and 3 bases from J; bases unmatched to any gene: 11. The CDR3 extends over 18 amino acids. CDR3 DNA sequence: TGCGCCAGCAGCTTACAACCGACAGGGGGGTCAGCTAATGAAAAACTGTTTTTT. It yields the protein CASSLQPTGGSANEKLFF.

The V gene is TRBV6-5, the J gene TRBJ1-2, with TRBD1 matching 8 bases. There are 15 residues in the CDR3. J gave up 4 bases and V 2 bases, and 6 bases lay outside the gene matches. The germline gives CDR1 MNHEY, CDR2 SVGAGI. The DNA of the CDR3 is TGTGCCAGCAGTTACGTGGCAGGGGGCAGCTATGGCTACACCTTC. Residues: CASSYVAGGSYGYTF.

The genes are TRBV9 and TRBJ2-3; D assignment may be TRBD1 or TRBD2 (5 bases each). CDR3 size: 15 residues. The V end was cut by 3 bases, the J end by 6 bases, with 17 bases between. Germline-derived CDR1 and CDR2 are SGDLS and YYNGEE. The CDR3 protein is CASSEQGTTGDTQYF. The DNA for the CDR3 is TGTGCCAGCAGCGAGCAGGGTACAACGGGGGATACGCAGTATTTT.

The chain combines TRBV5-5 with TRBJ1-2; possibly TRBD1 for D (5 bases). The CDR3 loop spans 13 amino acids. CDR1 is SGHKS and CDR2 is YYEKEE in the germline V gene (reference sequence). The V gene lost 7 bases and the J gene lost 4 bases, with 14 bases spanning the gap. Here the CDR3 DNA reads TGTGCCAGCTCTACCCAGGGTTCCTATGGCTACACCTTC. Translated: CASSTQGSYGYTF.

This clone came up a few times. The chain is built from TRBV11-3 and TRBJ1-4; D uncertain. Trimming shortened V by 4 bases and J by 0 bases, and 9 bases separated the two germline ends. There are 15 residues in the CDR3. CDR1 and CDR2 (germline): SGHNT, YENEEA. CDR3 DNA sequence: TGTGCCAGCAGCTCCGACCAAGCAACTAATGAAAAACTGTTTTTT. Its protein product is CASSSDQATNEKLFF.

This rearrangement joins TRBV18 to TRBJ2-2; D unresolved. Trimming stripped 6 bases from V and 3 bases from J, with 8 bases between. CDR1 is KGHSH and CDR2 is LQKENI in the germline V gene. The CDR3 sequence is 13 residues long. The CDR3 DNA reads as TGTGCCAGCTCCTCCTCGGACACCGGGGAGCTGTTTTTT. Translated, it gives CASSSSDTGELFF.

This clone was observed a single time. V gene TRBV30 combines with J gene TRBJ1-4, with TRBD1 matching 9 bases. Germline CDR1 and CDR2: GTSNPN and SVGIG (reference sequence). V was clipped by 5 bases and J by 10 bases; unmatched bases: 11. This CDR3 spans 14 amino acids. CDR3 bases: TGTGCCTGGGCCCTAACAGGGGGCAAGGGAAAACTGTTTTTT. Translating gives CAWALTGGKGKLFF.

This rearrangement joins TRBV6-5 to TRBJ1-1, with D unclear. Trimming stripped 7 bases from V and 4 bases from J, with 16 bases between. Germline loops: CDR1 MNHEY, CDR2 SVGAGI. CDR3 length: 14 residues. Here the CDR3 reads CASIQRESGTEAFF. The CDR3 DNA reads as TGTGCCAGCATCCAAAGGGAGTCCGGCACTGAAGCTTTCTTT.

The chain combines TRBV7-9 with TRBJ1-2, with D unclear. Germline V gene sequence: CDR1 SEHNR, CDR2 FQNEAQ (reference sequence). The CDR3 is 13 residues long. Trimming took off 5 bases at V and 4 bases at J, with 11 bases between the two ends. The CDR3 bases are TGTGCCAGCAGCCGTGACCGACTCTATGGCTACACCTTC. It yields the protein CASSRDRLYGYTF.

Of note for this clone: One junction end does not reproduce the germline sequence, and a read error may be involved. The rearrangement joins TRBV3-1 (or the pseudogene TRBV3-2) to TRBJ1-2; tentative D call: TRBD1 (6 bases). This CDR3 spans 13 amino acids. Looked up from germline, CDR1 is LGHDT and CDR2 is YNNKEL (reference sequence). The CDR3 nucleotides read TGTGCCAGCAGCCAGAAGGGACAAGGTGGCATCTTCTTC. Protein product: CASSQKGQGGIFF.

The chain joins TRBV6-1 to TRBJ2-7; 8 nucleotides agree with TRBD2. With 0 bases clipped from V and 3 bases from J, the junction kept 1 base outside the gene matches. This CDR3 is built from 14 residues. Germline assignment: CDR1 MNHNS and CDR2 SASEGT. The CDR3 DNA is TGTGCCAGCAGTGAAGCGGGACTAGGCTACGAGCAGTACTTC. This encodes CASSEAGLGYEQYF.

CDR3 amino acids: CASKGQEITYGYTF. Here the CDR3 DNA reads TGTGCCAGCAAGGGACAGGAGATTACCTATGGCTACACCTTC. The chain is built from TRBV27 and TRBJ1-2, with 8 bases fitting TRBD1. The CDR3 sequence is 14 residues long. The ends lost 7 bases at V and 4 bases at J; junction bases unmatched: 8. The germline gives CDR1 MNHEY, CDR2 SMNVEV (reference sequence).

The genes are TRBV2 and TRBJ2-5; 8 bases align to TRBD2. The CDR3 has 12 amino acids. With V trimmed by 6 bases and J by 4 bases, 1 base remained unmatched. Germline V gives CDR1 SNHLY, CDR2 FYNNEI. CDR3 protein: CASSGGAETQYF. The CDR3 nucleotides read TGTGCCAGCAGCGGGGGGGCAGAGACCCAGTACTTC.

The gene calls are TRBV18 and TRBJ2-5, with D uncertain. The CDR3 loop spans 12 amino acids. CDR1 KGHSH and CDR2 LQKENI come from the germline V gene. Trimming took 4 bases from V and 0 from J, leaving 3 bases between them. CDR3 sequence: CASSLHQETQYF. The CDR3 nucleotides read TGTGCCAGCTCACTGCACCAAGAGACCCAGTACTTC.

The V and J genes are TRBV2 and TRBJ1-1, with 9 bases fitting TRBD1. Germline V lookup: CDR1 SNHLY, CDR2 FYNNEI. The CDR3 loop spans 15 amino acids. The ends lost 5 bases at V and 2 bases at J; junction bases unmatched: 6. CDR3 in DNA: TGTGCCAGCAGTACGACAGGGGGTAGTAACACTGAAGCTTTCTTT. Translation: CASSTTGGSNTEAFF.

The chain employs TRBV2 and TRBJ2-2, with TRBD2 matching 11 bases. V dropped 2 bases and J dropped 6; count of bases not matched to a gene: 5. The germline CDR1 and CDR2 sequences are SNHLY and FYNNEI. The CDR3 runs to 16 residues. The CDR3 DNA sequence: TGTGCCAGCAGTGAACTACTAGCGGGAGCGGCCGGGGAGCTGTTTTTT. Amino acid sequence: CASSELLAGAAGELFF. Combining the CDR3 with reference TRBV2 and TRBJ2-2 gives the whole variable domain EPEVTQTPSHQVTQMGQEVILRCVPISNHLYFYWYRQILGQKVEFLVSFYNNEISEKSEIFDDQFSVERPDGSNFTLKIRSTKLEDSAMYFCASSELLAGAAGELFFGEGSRLTVL.

J is TRBJ2-2 and V is TRBV13; 9 bases match TRBD2. The CDR3 extends over 15 amino acids. V trimming: 5 bases; J trimming: 4 bases; junction bases outside the gene matches: 5. Germline lookup yields CDR1 PRHDT and CDR2 FYEKMQ (reference sequence). The CDR3 DNA sequence: TGTGCCAGCAGCCCCAGCGGGGGGCCCACCGGGGAGCTGTTTTTT. It yields the protein CASSPSGGPTGELFF.

V is TRBV4-2 and J is TRBJ2-5, with TRBD2 identical over 16 bases. Germline V gene lookup returns CDR1 LGHNA and CDR2 YNFKEQ. V lost 4 bases and J lost 1; bases outside the gene matches: 21. The CDR3 is 23 amino acids. The CDR3 coding sequence is TGTGCCAGCAGCCGCCAACTTTATTACGCCGGGACTAGCGGGGGGGGTGGCCAAGAGACCCAGTACTTC. This codes for CASSRQLYYAGTSGGGGQETQYF.

The chain combines TRBV28 with TRBJ2-3; 11 nucleotides line up with TRBD2. The CDR3 sequence is 17 residues long. Unmatched junction bases numbered 9, after V lost 2 bases and J lost 5 bases. CDR1 is MDHEN, CDR2 SYDVKM, per germline. The CDR3 loop reads CASSLPPGSGGVDTQYF. Here the CDR3 DNA reads TGTGCCAGCAGTTTACCCCCGGGTAGCGGGGGGGTAGATACGCAGTATTTT.

The chain recombines TRBV3-1 (or the pseudogene TRBV3-2) with TRBJ2-2; possible D gene TRBD2, 6 bases. CDR1 and CDR2 (germline): LGHDT, YNNKEL (reference sequence). This CDR3 has 14 residues. Trimming pared 3 bases from V and 5 bases from J, leaving 10 bases between. The CDR3 DNA sequence: TGTGCCAGCAGCCACGGGGCGGGGACCGGGGAGCTGTTTTTT. It is translated as CASSHGAGTGELFF.